A single sample is the source of the 25 T cell receptor beta chains below, sequenced in a study of Graves' ophthalmopathy and Graves' hyperthyroidism. For repertoire sequencing, the TCR beta CDR3 regions were amplified from RNA transcripts. HTBI primers were employed in first-round RT-PCR, then a second-round multiplex PCR followed. TCRdb redid the calling of the multiplex PCR reads with MiXCR, one entry per CDR3 protein. The data hold about 700,000 distinct CDR3 sequences, with roughly two fifths observed a single time. The sequencing sample was made of peripheral blood. These receptor sequences come from an adult man with Graves' ophthalmopathy.

The chain combines TRBV7-9 with TRBJ1-1; D gene ambiguous. The CDR3 has 15 amino acids. V was clipped by 1 base and J by 0 bases, with 9 bases between them. The germline gives CDR1 SEHNR, CDR2 FQNEAQ (reference sequence). In nucleotides, the CDR3 is TGTGCCAGCAGCTTAGAGCCATTTATGAACACTGAAGCTTTCTTT. Translation gives CASSLEPFMNTEAFF.

This clonotype was detected many times. J is TRBJ1-6 and V is TRBV7-8; 12 bases agree with TRBD1. The CDR3 is 15 residues long. The ends lost 4 bases at V and 10 bases at J; junction bases unmatched: 5. Germline loops: CDR1 SGHVS, CDR2 FQNEAQ. As DNA, the CDR3 is TGTGCCAGCAGCTGGGGACAGGGGGCTGGATCACCCCTCCACTTT. Translated, it gives CASSWGQGAGSPLHF. The variable domain in full, with the rest retrieved from reference TRBV7-8 and TRBJ1-6, is GAGVSQSPRYKVAKRGQDVALRCDPISGHVSLFWYQQALGQGPEFLTYFQNEAQLDKSGLPSDRFFAERPEGSVSTLKIQRTQQEDSAVYLCASSWGQGAGSPLHFGNGTRLTVT.

The rearrangement joins TRBV7-9 to TRBJ2-5; 8 nucleotides match TRBD2. The CDR3 sequence is 15 residues long. V shed 0 bases, J shed 4 bases, and the junction held 4 bases outside the gene matches. Germline assignment: CDR1 SEHNR and CDR2 FQNEAQ (reference sequence). CDR3 loop: CASSLARLAGETQYF. As DNA, the CDR3 is TGTGCCAGCAGCTTAGCAAGGCTAGCGGGAGAGACCCAGTACTTC.

The chain links TRBV12-3 or TRBV12-4 to TRBJ1-2; 9 nucleotides line up with TRBD1. This CDR3 region has 15 residues. The V and J ends lost 5 bases and 6 bases, in that order; junction bases with no gene match: 10. The CDR3 is CASSGTGFPLHGYTF. The DNA for the CDR3 is TGTGCCAGCAGTGGGACAGGGTTCCCCCTACATGGCTACACCTTC.

This clonotype was seen only a few times. This sequence joins TRBV7-9 and TRBJ2-2; possible D gene TRBD2, 6 bases. Germline assignment: CDR1 SEHNR and CDR2 FQNEAQ (reference sequence). The V and J ends lost 6 bases and 7 bases respectively, with 21 bases between them. This CDR3 comprises 16 residues. CDR3 sequence: CASRRSGEPGNGELFF. CDR3 DNA sequence: TGTGCCAGCAGACGTAGCGGCGAGCCAGGGAACGGGGAGCTGTTTTTT.

The rearrangement uses TRBV5-1 and TRBJ1-1, with D hard to call. Trimming shortened V by 4 bases and J by 1 base, and 11 bases separated the two germline ends. The germline gives CDR1 SGHRS, CDR2 YFSETQ. There are 14 residues in the CDR3. The CDR3 DNA reads as TGCGCCAGCAGCCGTACGTCGGGGAACACTGAAGCTTTCTTT. This codes for CASSRTSGNTEAFF.

This clonotype was counted ten times or more. The J gene is TRBJ1-2, the V gene TRBV12-3 or TRBV12-4, with 8 bases fitting TRBD1. The trim removed 6 bases at V and 0 bases at J, leaving 0 bases unmatched. This CDR3 is built from 13 residues. CDR3 sequence: CASRQGANYGYTF. CDR3 in DNA: TGTGCCAGCAGACAGGGGGCTAACTATGGCTACACCTTC.

In its sample, this clonotype was seen a few times. This chain uses TRBV2 with TRBJ1-6; 9 positions agree with TRBD1. This CDR3 has 16 amino acids. Germline CDR1 SNHLY, CDR2 FYNNEI. V lost 5 bases and J lost 9; bases outside the gene matches: 11. CDR3 region: CASSLSTGTGISPLHF. DNA for the CDR3: TGTGCCAGCAGTTTGTCCACGGGGACAGGGATTTCACCCCTCCACTTT.

This clonotype has at least ten counts. This chain joins TRBV10-3 and TRBJ1-6, with D perhaps matching TRBD1 (5 bases). CDR3 length equals 13 residues. Germline V gives CDR1 ENHRY, CDR2 SYGVKD. Trimming cost V 11 bases and J 7 bases, with 15 bases left between them. This chain's CDR3 is CALKEGPNSPLHF. The CDR3 region has the DNA TGTGCCCTCAAGGAGGGACCGAATTCACCCCTCCACTTT.

The chain combines TRBV29-1 with TRBJ1-4; no clear D. V lost 4 bases, J lost 5 bases, and 8 bases lay in between. Per germline, CDR1 SQVTM and CDR2 ANQGSEA. This CDR3 has 12 residues. CDR3 coding DNA: TGCAGCGTTGGTAAGGGAAATGAAAAACTGTTTTTT. It yields the protein CSVGKGNEKLFF.

This clonotype appeared a few times. A read error may produce the germline difference seen at one junction end. The V call is TRBV7-9, the J call TRBJ2-5; D is possibly TRBD1 or TRBD2 (6 bases each). Germline CDR1 and CDR2: SEHNR and FQNEAQ (reference sequence). CDR3 length: 17 residues. The CDR3 sequence: CASSQDPRGGRRETQYF. The CDR3 nucleotides read TGCGCCAGCAGCCAAGATCCGCGAGGGGGGCGGCGAGAGACCCAGTACTTC.

This clonotype was found a few times. The chain uses TRBV25-1 and TRBJ2-2, with 8 positions matching TRBD1. V shed 5 bases, J shed 7 bases, and the junction held 9 bases outside the gene matches. Germline V lookup: CDR1 MGHDK, CDR2 SYGVNS. This CDR3 contains 15 residues. This CDR3 is CASSYSDRAIGELFF. CDR3 nucleotides: TGTGCCAGCAGTTACTCGGACAGGGCAATCGGGGAGCTGTTTTTT. The full variable domain, in which reference TRBV25-1 and TRBJ2-2 provide the parts outside the CDR3, is EADIYQTPRYLVIGTGKKITLECSQTMGHDKMYWYQQDPGMELHLIHYSYGVNSTEKGDLSSESTVSRIRTEHFPLTLESARPSHTSQYLCASSYSDRAIGELFFGEGSRLTVL.

This clonotype was seen a few times. The rearrangement uses TRBV12-3 or TRBV12-4 and TRBJ1-1; TRBD1 matches 10 bases. The trim removed 6 bases at V and 7 bases at J, leaving 11 bases unmatched. The CDR3 loop spans 15 amino acids. As DNA, the CDR3 is TGTGCCAGCAGGGGGACAGGGGCCGCTATTGGTGAAGCTTTCTTT. Its protein product is CASRGTGAAIGEAFF.

This clonotype has a single count. The chain recombines TRBV5-6 with TRBJ2-6; TRBD1 agrees at 7 bases. V lost 3 bases to trimming and J lost 2 bases; unmatched junction nucleotides: 8. The CDR3 sequence is 17 residues long. CDR1 and CDR2 (germline): SGHDT, YYEEEE. In DNA, the CDR3 is TGTGCCAGCAGCTCCAAGGACAGGTCTCCTGGGGCCAACGTCCTGACTTTC. This encodes CASSSKDRSPGANVLTF. Full variable domain (missing parts from reference TRBV5-6 and TRBJ2-6): DAGVTQSPTHLIKTRGQQVTLRCSPKSGHDTVSWYQQALGQGPQFIFQYYEEEERQRGNFPDRFSGHQFPNYSSELNVNALLLGDSALYLCASSSKDRSPGANVLTFGAGSRLTVL.

The rearrangement links TRBV9 to TRBJ2-2; D call uncertain. The CDR3 totals 15 residues. Between the trimmed V and J ends, which lost 4 bases and 7 bases, there was a span of 17 bases. Germline V gene sequence: CDR1 SGDLS, CDR2 YYNGEE. The CDR3 region is CASSQNPGVVGELFF. CDR3 coding DNA: TGTGCCAGCAGCCAAAATCCTGGGGTCGTCGGGGAGCTGTTTTTT.

In its sample, this clonotype was seen many times. This chain uses TRBV10-3 with TRBJ1-4, with 9 bases matching TRBD1. Germline V gene data show CDR1 as ENHRY and CDR2 as SYGVKD. Trimming removed 5 bases from V and 7 bases from J; junction bases left unmatched: 8. CDR3 size: 15 residues. This CDR3 is CAISPTGGAGEKLFF. DNA of the CDR3: TGTGCCATCAGTCCCACAGGGGGCGCGGGTGAAAAACTGTTTTTT.

Ten or more counts support this clonotype. V and J are TRBV7-9 and TRBJ1-1; D possibly corresponds to TRBD1 (6 bases). The CDR3 loop spans 14 amino acids. CDR1 and CDR2 (germline): SEHNR, FQNEAQ (reference sequence). The V end lost 8 bases, the J end lost 4 bases, and 17 bases lay between the germline ends. In DNA, the CDR3 is TGTGCCAGCCGAGACTCAGGGGAGGGCACTGAAGCTTTCTTT. This translates into CASRDSGEGTEAFF.

This clonotype has a count of ten or more. The chain combines TRBV7-8 with TRBJ1-1, with 9 positions matching TRBD1. V was clipped by 3 bases and J by 6 bases; unmatched bases: 11. From germline, CDR1 is SGHVS and CDR2 FQNEAQ. The CDR3 has 16 amino acids. The CDR3 DNA reads TGTGCCAGCAGCTTTTATACAGGGGGCGATGGGGCTGAAGCTTTCTTT. It is translated as CASSFYTGGDGAEAFF.

The rearrangement links TRBV2 to TRBJ2-5; 8 bases align to TRBD1. CDR3 length equals 13 residues. Germline CDR1 and CDR2: SNHLY and FYNNEI. J gave up 7 bases and V 8 bases, and 9 bases lay outside the gene matches. CDR3 nucleotide sequence: TGTGCCAGCGGACAGGGACGAAGAGGGACCCAGTACTTC. This codes for CASGQGRRGTQYF. The full variable domain, its missing parts supplied by reference TRBV2 and TRBJ2-5, is EPEVTQTPSHQVTQMGQEVILRCVPISNHLYFYWYRQILGQKVEFLVSFYNNEISEKSEIFDDQFSVERPDGSNFTLKIRSTKLEDSAMYFCASGQGRRGTQYFGPGTRLLVL.

The chain joins TRBV20-1 to TRBJ1-5; TRBD1 is a possible D gene (6 bases). The CDR3 sequence is 13 residues long. Deletions cut 6 bases from V and 0 bases from J, with 9 bases between. Germline V gene lookup returns CDR1 DFQATT and CDR2 SNEGSKA (reference sequence). CDR3 in DNA: TGCAGTGCCCAGGGGTATAGCAATCAGCCCCAGCATTTT. Protein sequence: CSAQGYSNQPQHF.

The rearrangement uses TRBV29-1 and TRBJ1-2, with 8 bases that match TRBD1. The CDR3 spans 15 residues. V lost 6 bases, J lost 0 bases, and 9 bases stayed unmatched. CDR1 is SQVTM and CDR2 is ANQGSEA in the germline V gene. The CDR3 protein is CSVTRTGPSNYGYTF. The CDR3 coding sequence is TGCAGCGTCACCAGGACAGGGCCCTCTAACTATGGCTACACCTTC.

This clonotype has only a few counts. CDR3 DNA: TGTGCCAGCAGCGGCAGGGGACCCACTAACTATGGCTACACCTTC. It translates to CASSGRGPTNYGYTF. This chain links TRBV5-6 with TRBJ1-2; a weak D match, TRBD1 (6 bases). V was pared by 4 bases and J by 0 bases, with 13 bases between. The CDR3 sequence is 15 residues long. Germline CDR1 and CDR2: SGHDT and YYEEEE.

This clonotype was found a few times. This chain links TRBV5-1 with TRBJ2-7; 8 positions match TRBD1. The CDR3 has 16 amino acids. J was trimmed by 4 bases and V by 3 bases; bases with no gene match: 12. Germline CDR1 SGHRS, CDR2 YFSETQ. The CDR3 coding sequence is TGCGCCAGCAGCTCCGACAGGGGACATCTGGGATACGAGCAGTACTTC. Its protein is CASSSDRGHLGYEQYF.

Note on this clonotype: Mismatch with germline at one junction end may stem from a read error. The chain carries TRBV12-3 or TRBV12-4 and TRBJ1-2, with D possibly being TRBD1 (5 bases). The CDR3 is made up of 14 amino acids. In nucleotides, the CDR3 is TGTGCCCGCAGCCGAGATGGCAGGGTCTATGGCTACACCTTC. Translating it yields CARSRDGRVYGYTF.

The rearrangement uses TRBV14 and TRBJ2-7; 12 nucleotides match TRBD1. There are 18 residues in the CDR3. From germline, CDR1 is SGHDN and CDR2 FVKESK. With V trimmed by 4 bases and J by 4 bases, 14 bases remained unmatched. CDR3 DNA sequence: TGTGCCAGCAGCCTCGCCACCTACGGGACAGGGGGCGCGTACGAGCAGTACTTC. This gives the protein CASSLATYGTGGAYEQYF.